A single sample is the source of the 28 T cell receptor beta chains below, sequenced in a study of T cell clonotyping in hematopoietic cell transplantation. Profiled with immunoSEQ multiplex PCR; TCRdb holds only in-frame clones, not every one. The sample consists of 3,000 to 4,500 clones, about 18% of them appearing once. The sample here was peripheral blood mononuclear cells, taken 30 days after allogeneic stem cell transplant. Every receptor here comes from a male patient in his fifties who had an allogeneic stem cell transplant from a related donor, so the T cells may come from the graft donor. Some clones in this sample may be carry-over from other donors' samples.

The V and J genes are TRBV11-3 and TRBJ1-5; D is uncertain. The ends were cut back, 10 bases at V and 3 bases at J, with 1 base in the middle. Germline CDR1 and CDR2: SGHNT and YENEEA. This CDR3 is 9 amino acids long. The CDR3 DNA reads as TGTGCCATCAATCAGCCCCAGCATTTT. This translates into CAINQPQHF.

This clone has a handful of counts. The rearrangement uses TRBV6-6 and TRBJ1-3; the D is unclear. The CDR3 extends over 13 amino acids. CDR1 MNHNY and CDR2 SVGAGI come from the germline V gene (reference sequence). V was shortened by 3 bases and J by 0 bases, with 3 bases between the two germline ends. The CDR3 DNA sequence: TGTGCCAGCAGTTATAGCTCTGGAAACACCATATATTTT. The encoded protein is CASSYSSGNTIYF.

This chain uses TRBV25-1 with TRBJ1-2; D not certain. V was pared by 4 bases and J by 5 bases, with 5 bases between. The germline V gene encodes CDR1 MGHDK and CDR2 SYGVNS. This CDR3 has 11 residues. Here the CDR3 reads CASSAGYGYTF. CDR3 nucleotide sequence: TGTGCCAGCAGTGCGGGGTATGGCTACACCTTC.

The chain joins TRBV5-6 to TRBJ1-2; D call uncertain. Between the trimmed V and J ends, which lost 2 bases and 4 bases, there was a span of 9 bases. The germline V gene has CDR1 SGHDT and CDR2 YYEEEE. This CDR3 is built from 13 residues. Written as DNA, the CDR3 is TGTGCCAGCAGCTTCGGAGGGAGCTATGGCTACACCTTC. As protein: CASSFGGSYGYTF.

A few counts support this clone. The CDR3 DNA sequence: TGCGCCAGCAGCCGCCCCACAGGGGGGAACGAGCAGTACTTC. This translates into CASSRPTGGNEQYF. The V call is TRBV4-1, the J call TRBJ2-7; 8 bases fit TRBD1. The CDR3 sequence is 14 residues long. Germline assignment: CDR1 MGHRA and CDR2 YSYEKL. J lost 5 bases, V lost 4 bases, and 7 bases had no gene match.

In the case of this clone: Because it lacks the conserved phenylalanine or tryptophan at the end, this CDR3 is likely a read error. The CDR3 sequence is CAWILNTEAFS. Here the CDR3 DNA reads TGTGCCTGGATCCTGAACACTGAAGCTTTCTCT. The J gene is TRBJ1-1, the V gene TRBV30; the D is unclear. The CDR3 sequence is 11 residues long. The germline V gene encodes CDR1 GTSNPN and CDR2 SVGIG (reference sequence). Trimming pared 4 bases from V and 0 bases from J, leaving 3 bases between.

The chain combines TRBV30 with TRBJ1-5, with D perhaps TRBD1 (5 bases). Trimming took off 2 bases at V and 2 bases at J, with 13 bases between the two ends. The germline V gene has CDR1 GTSNPN and CDR2 SVGIG (reference sequence). The CDR3 contains 15 residues. The CDR3 loop reads CAWSRRGGGNQPQHF. The CDR3 bases are TGTGCCTGGAGTCGACGGGGAGGGGGCAATCAGCCCCAGCATTTT.

By share, this clone counts as medium-sized. The chain combines TRBV5-1 with TRBJ1-5, with a tentative D call TRBD1 (6 bases). V was cut by 2 bases and J by 4 bases, with 10 bases left in between. The CDR3 spans 14 residues. The germline V gene encodes CDR1 SGHRS and CDR2 YFSETQ. CDR3 DNA sequence: TGCGCCAGCAGCTTAGGGACACCTAATCAGCCCCAGCATTTT. This codes for CASSLGTPNQPQHF.

This clone has a handful of counts. CDR3 loop: CAWSDFEGNTIYF. CDR3 DNA: TGTGCCTGGAGTGACTTTGAGGGAAACACCATATATTTT. The chain couples TRBV30 to TRBJ1-3; D uncertain. V dropped 1 base and J dropped 4 bases, with 8 bases sitting between them. Germline V gene sequence: CDR1 GTSNPN, CDR2 SVGIG (reference sequence). The CDR3 totals 13 residues.

The chain joins TRBV30 to TRBJ2-7; TRBD1 might be the D (5 bases). The CDR3 covers 12 residues. CDR1 GTSNPN and CDR2 SVGIG come from the germline V gene (reference sequence). Between the trimmed V and J ends, which lost 3 bases and 3 bases, there was a span of 9 bases. The CDR3: CAWRQTDYEQYF. The CDR3, as DNA: TGTGCCTGGAGACAGACAGACTACGAGCAGTACTTC.

This chain joins TRBV19 and TRBJ1-5, with 7 bases identical to TRBD1. CDR3 length: 17 amino acids. The ends lost 1 base at V and 7 bases at J; junction bases unmatched: 13. The germline V gene has CDR1 LNHDA and CDR2 SQIVND (reference sequence). The CDR3 nucleotides are TGTGCCAGTAGTATAGTACACAGGGGAGGAGATTGGCAGCCCCAGCATTTT. Translated, it gives CASSIVHRGGDWQPQHF.

V gene TRBV30 combines with J gene TRBJ1-1; TRBD1 is a possible D gene (6 bases). V gave up 0 bases and J gave up 0 bases, with 11 bases separating them. CDR1 GTSNPN and CDR2 SVGIG come from the germline V gene (reference sequence). This CDR3 is built from 15 residues. CDR3 in amino acids: CAWSVRKGVNTEAFF. CDR3 coding DNA: TGTGCCTGGAGTGTACGTAAGGGGGTGAACACTGAAGCTTTCTTT.

This clone was seen only a few times. The J gene is TRBJ2-5, the V gene TRBV9, with a possible D match to TRBD2 (5 bases). Trimming took off 3 bases at V and 3 bases at J, with 12 bases between the two ends. Germline lookup yields CDR1 SGDLS and CDR2 YYNGEE. The CDR3 has 14 amino acids. CDR3 DNA sequence: TGTGCCAGCAGCGCCGCGGGTGGGGAAGAGACCCAGTACTTC. Amino acid sequence: CASSAAGGEETQYF.

The chain couples TRBV25-1 to TRBJ2-7, with TRBD1 matching 7 bases. The germline V gene encodes CDR1 MGHDK and CDR2 SYGVNS. The J segment lost 2 bases and the V segment lost 6 bases, leaving 7 bases of the junction unmatched. The CDR3 loop spans 14 amino acids. CDR3: CASSVDRVPYEQYF. The CDR3 DNA follows: TGTGCCAGCAGCGTTGACAGGGTCCCCTACGAGCAGTACTTC.

This clone was seen only a few times. The chain employs TRBV30 and TRBJ2-7; 9 bases align to TRBD1. Germline V gene data show CDR1 as GTSNPN and CDR2 as SVGIG (reference sequence). This CDR3 contains 12 residues. V shed 4 bases, J shed 5 bases, and the junction held 3 bases outside the gene matches. CDR3 amino acids: CAWTDRGHEQYF. In DNA, the CDR3 is TGTGCCTGGACGGACAGGGGCCACGAGCAGTACTTC.

The CDR3 protein is CSVEDPGQGASTF. CDR3 sequence (DNA): TGCAGCGTTGAAGATCCGGGACAGGGAGCTTCCACCTTC. The V call is TRBV29-1, the J call TRBJ1-2, with TRBD1 matching 9 bases. The V gene's germline CDR1 is SQVTM and CDR2 ANQGSEA. V shed 0 bases, J shed 13 bases, and the junction held 9 bases outside the gene matches. The length of the CDR3 is 13 residues. Full variable domain (outside the CDR3, taken from reference TRBV29-1 and TRBJ1-2): SAVISQKPSRDICQRGTSLTIQCQVDSQVTMMFWYRQQPGQSLTLIATANQGSEATYESGFVIDKFPISRPNLTFSTLTVSNMSPEDSSIYLCSVEDPGQGASTFGSGTRLTVV.

This clone was counted only a few times. The chain couples TRBV29-1 to TRBJ2-5; no definite D call. Between the trimmed V and J ends, which lost 2 bases and 5 bases, there was a span of 15 bases. The CDR3 is 14 residues long. CDR1 and CDR2 from the germline V gene are SQVTM and ANQGSEA. CDR3 in DNA: TGCAGCGTTGAACACGGGCGGCTTCTCGAGACCCAGTACTTC. Amino acids: CSVEHGRLLETQYF.

The chain employs TRBV29-1 and TRBJ2-2, with no clear D. Germline V gene lookup returns CDR1 SQVTM and CDR2 ANQGSEA. The CDR3 spans 12 residues. Trimming removed 7 bases from V and 5 bases from J, with 11 bases in between. The CDR3 protein is CSARKQTGELFF. CDR3 nucleotide sequence: TGCAGCGCCAGGAAGCAGACCGGGGAGCTGTTTTTT.

This clone was counted a few times. This chain links TRBV29-1 with TRBJ1-2, with D unresolved. V was cut by 7 bases and J by 8 bases, with 14 bases left in between. Germline lookup yields CDR1 SQVTM and CDR2 ANQGSEA. The CDR3 is 11 residues long. CDR3 sequence (DNA): TGCAGCGCGGGGAGCACCCCGGGCTACACCTTC. Its translation is CSAGSTPGYTF.

The chain employs TRBV9 and TRBJ2-3, with 8 nucleotides matching TRBD2. V shed 4 bases, J shed 3 bases, and the junction held 7 bases outside the gene matches. The V gene's germline CDR1 is SGDLS and CDR2 YYNGEE. CDR3 size: 15 residues. CDR3 coding DNA: TGTGCCAGCAGCAAGACTAGCGTTGAGACAGATACGCAGTATTTT. It codes for CASSKTSVETDTQYF.

To note about this clone: The sample carries other DNA sequences with the same CDR3. The V and J genes are TRBV29-1 and TRBJ2-5; D remains unclear. The CDR3 extends over 10 amino acids. V was clipped by 4 bases and J by 5 bases, with 5 bases between them. Germline CDR1 SQVTM, CDR2 ANQGSEA. The CDR3: CSVGEETQYF. DNA of the CDR3: TGCAGCGTTGGAGAGGAGACCCAGTACTTC.

This chain links TRBV30 with TRBJ2-7; 11 positions match TRBD2. The trim removed 2 bases at V and 6 bases at J, leaving 9 bases unmatched. This CDR3 has 15 amino acids. Germline V gives CDR1 GTSNPN, CDR2 SVGIG (reference sequence). The CDR3 sequence is CAWSLTSGIPREQYF. CDR3 nucleotide sequence: TGTGCCTGGAGTTTGACTAGCGGGATTCCGCGCGAGCAGTACTTC.

This clone has just a few counts. The chain couples TRBV29-1 to TRBJ2-1, with 10 bases identical to TRBD1. The length of the CDR3 is 14 residues. V trimming: 6 bases; J trimming: 4 bases; junction bases outside the gene matches: 6. Germline V CDR1 and CDR2: SQVTM, ANQGSEA. This CDR3 reads CSVSGTGVYNEQFF. The CDR3 nucleotides read TGCAGCGTCTCCGGGACAGGGGTATACAATGAGCAGTTCTTC.

The CDR3 loop reads CSVVPGNYGYTF. DNA of the CDR3: TGCAGCGTTGTCCCGGGAAACTATGGCTACACCTTC. The J gene is TRBJ1-2, the V gene TRBV29-1; D unclear. Per the germline V gene, CDR1 is SQVTM and CDR2 is ANQGSEA. The CDR3 sequence is 12 residues long. Deletions cut 4 bases from V and 2 bases from J, with 8 bases between.

The chain recombines TRBV7-6 with TRBJ1-6; D is uncertain. V was trimmed by 5 bases and J by 7 bases, leaving 6 bases between them. CDR3 size: 12 residues. Germline CDR1 SGHVS, CDR2 FNYEAQ. The CDR3 reads CASSTRNSPLHF. Written as DNA, the CDR3 is TGTGCCAGCAGCACCAGGAATTCACCCCTCCACTTT.

The chain has TRBV19 and TRBJ1-6; the D is unclear. Trimming pared 3 bases from V and 11 bases from J, leaving 17 bases between. CDR1 and CDR2 from the germline V gene are LNHDA and SQIVND (reference sequence). This CDR3 contains 15 residues. The CDR3 region has the DNA TGTGCCAGTAGTATCCCGACGGCCAAGCTGACACCCCTCCACTTT. It yields the protein CASSIPTAKLTPLHF. Full variable domain (missing parts from reference TRBV19 and TRBJ1-6): DGGITQSPKYLFRKEGQNVTLSCEQNLNHDAMYWYRQDPGQGLRLIYYSQIVNDFQKGDIAEGYSVSREKKESFPLTVTSAQKNPTAFYLCASSIPTAKLTPLHFGNGTRLTVT.

This clone was counted only a few times. The gene calls are TRBV6-1 and TRBJ1-1, with D unresolved. This CDR3 comprises 10 residues. V lost 6 bases to trimming and J lost 7 bases, with 6 bases between them. Germline CDR1 and CDR2: MNHNS and SASEGT. The CDR3 region is CASSPFEAFF. The CDR3 nucleotides read TGTGCCAGCAGCCCATTTGAAGCTTTCTTT.

The gene calls are TRBV30 and TRBJ2-6, with D unresolved. The CDR3 has 15 amino acids. Germline V CDR1 and CDR2: GTSNPN, SVGIG (reference sequence). Trimming left V 2 bases short and J 4 bases short, with 12 bases between. The CDR3, as DNA: TGTGCCTGGAGTACCGGCGGATCCGGGGCCAACGTCCTGACTTTC. Translated, it gives CAWSTGGSGANVLTF.